This section outlines one T cell receptor (beta chain) sequence together with its context. In the source study's methods: For nucleated cells, counts were estimated from reference gene primer amplification. TCRdb's copy holds only in-frame clones and misses some; the assay was immunoSEQ multiplex PCR. V and J calls plus clone size are reproduced from that table; the DNA served to infer D and trimming. Of around 260,000 clones detected, roughly 86% appear once; the ten largest clones hold less than 4.5%. This sample is part of a study of blood T cell repertoires in COVID-19. Germline values: CDR1 SGHVS, CDR2 FQNEAQ. V gave up 5 bases and J gave up 2 bases, with 12 bases separating them. The length of the CDR3 is 14 residues.

The chain is built from TRBV7-8 and TRBJ1-1; D might be TRBD1 (5 bases). The TCR originated in a man aged 18 to 29 with active or convalescent COVID-19. The sample comprised peripheral blood. The CDR3 sequence is CASSPLRTNTEAFF. The CDR3 DNA is TGTGCCAGCAGCCCCCTCAGGACAAACACTGAAGCTTTCTTT.